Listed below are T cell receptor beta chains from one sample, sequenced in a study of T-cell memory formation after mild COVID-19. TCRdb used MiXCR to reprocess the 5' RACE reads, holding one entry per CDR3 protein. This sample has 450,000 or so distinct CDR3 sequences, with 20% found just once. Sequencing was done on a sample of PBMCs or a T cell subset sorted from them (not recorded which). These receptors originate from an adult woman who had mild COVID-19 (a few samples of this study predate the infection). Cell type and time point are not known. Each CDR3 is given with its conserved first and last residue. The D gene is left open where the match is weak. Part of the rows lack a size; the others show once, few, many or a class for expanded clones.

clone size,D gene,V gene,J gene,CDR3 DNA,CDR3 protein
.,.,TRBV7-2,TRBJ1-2,TGTGCCACCCTCAACCTCGGGGGTAACTATGGCTACACCTTC,CATLNLGGNYGYTF
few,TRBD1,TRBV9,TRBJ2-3,TGTGCCAGCAGCGTAAACAGGGGTTCCGGCACAGATACGCAGTATTTT,CASSVNRGSGTDTQYF
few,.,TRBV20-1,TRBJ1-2,TGCAGTGCCGGTAGGACCGGTGGCTACACCTTC,CSAGRTGGYTF
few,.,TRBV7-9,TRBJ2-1,TGTGCCAGCAGCTTACCCGGGAATGAGCAGTTCTTC,CASSLPGNEQFF
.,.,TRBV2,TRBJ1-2,TGTGCCAGCAGTGCTGACAGTAACTATGGCTACACCTTC,CASSADSNYGYTF
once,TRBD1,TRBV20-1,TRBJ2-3,TGCAGTGCTAGAGGGACAGGGTCGGGGTCAGGCACAGATACGCAGTATTTT,CSARGTGSGSGTDTQYF
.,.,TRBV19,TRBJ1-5,TGTGCCAGTACCGGGGGACATTACCTCTCCAATCAGCCCCAGCATTTT,CASTGGHYLSNQPQHF
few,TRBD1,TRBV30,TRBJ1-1,TGTGCCTGGACCCGACAGGGGCCCACTGAAGCTTTCTTT,CAWTRQGPTEAFF
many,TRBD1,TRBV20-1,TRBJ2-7,TGCAGTGCTAAGACGGAAACAGGGGGCACCATTGATTACTACGAGCAGTACTTC,CSAKTETGGTIDYYEQYF
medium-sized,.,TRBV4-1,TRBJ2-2,TGCGCCAGCAGCCAAGATCTGGAGTACACCGGGGAGCTGTTTTTT,CASSQDLEYTGELFF
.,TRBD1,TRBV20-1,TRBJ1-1,TGCAGTGCTAGCAAGCAGGGGGCATACACTGAAGCTTTCTTT,CSASKQGAYTEAFF
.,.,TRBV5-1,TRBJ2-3,TGCGCCAGCAGCTTCGCAGGGTGGGGCACAGATACGCAGTATTTT,CASSFAGWGTDTQYF
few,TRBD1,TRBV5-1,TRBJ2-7,TGCGCCAGCAGCCTGAATCCCGGGACAGGGTTGGGATCCTTCTACGAGCAGTACTTC,CASSLNPGTGLGSFYEQYF
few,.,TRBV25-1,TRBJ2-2,TGTGCCAGCACCGGAGGGCTAGCAATGGGCCCGTATTCGAACACCGGGGAGCTGTTTTTT,CASTGGLAMGPYSNTGELFF
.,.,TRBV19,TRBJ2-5,TGTGCCAGTAGTATAGACACCGGGACTCAAGAGACCCAGTACTTC,CASSIDTGTQETQYF
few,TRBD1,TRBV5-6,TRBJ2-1,TGTGCCAGCAGCTTCGACAGGGGGCCTGACAATGAGCAGTTCTTC,CASSFDRGPDNEQFF
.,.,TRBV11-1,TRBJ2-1,TGTGCCAGCAGCCCCACAGGGAGGGTCTACAATGAGCAGTTCTTC,CASSPTGRVYNEQFF
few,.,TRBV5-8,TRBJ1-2,TGTGCCAGCAGCCCTGACCGAGGCTATGGCTACACCTTC,CASSPDRGYGYTF
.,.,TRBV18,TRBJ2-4,TGTGCCAGCTTATGGTCTCAGGAGGACGTAGCCAAAAACATTCAGTACTTC,CASLWSQEDVAKNIQYF
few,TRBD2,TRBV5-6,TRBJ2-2,TGTGCCAGCAGACCGGGACTAGGGTCGGCCGGGGAGCTGTTTTTT,CASRPGLGSAGELFF
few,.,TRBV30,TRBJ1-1,TGTGCCTGGAGGTGGCAATCGGCCCTTGAAGCTTTCTTT,CAWRWQSALEAFF
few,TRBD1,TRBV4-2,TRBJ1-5,TGTGCCAGCAGCCCGCCCGGGACAGGGAGTCAGCCCCAGCATTTT,CASSPPGTGSQPQHF
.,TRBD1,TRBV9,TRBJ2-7,TGTGCCAGCAGCGCGGGACAGGAGAACTACGAGCAGTACTTC,CASSAGQENYEQYF
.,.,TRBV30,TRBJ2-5,TGTGCCTGGAGAAGGTTGTCGGAGACCCAGTACTTC,CAWRRLSETQYF
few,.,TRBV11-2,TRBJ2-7,TGTGCCAGCAGCTTGGGGGCCGGGGAGCCCTACGAGCAGTACTTC,CASSLGAGEPYEQYF
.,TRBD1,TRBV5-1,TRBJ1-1,TGCGCCAGCAGGGTCCAGGGGGAAAACACTGAAGCTTTCTTT,CASRVQGENTEAFF
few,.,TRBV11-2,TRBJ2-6,TGTGCCAGCAGCTTAGTTTTCGGGCCTGGGGCCAACGTCCTGACTTTC,CASSLVFGPGANVLTF
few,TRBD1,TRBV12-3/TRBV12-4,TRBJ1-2,TGTGCCAGCACTTTTGGTCCACCGGGACAGGGGCCTTCGTATGGCTACACCTTC,CASTFGPPGQGPSYGYTF
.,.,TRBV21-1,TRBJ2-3,TGTGCCAGCAGCAAAGGGCAGGGTTGTGCCACAGATACGCAGTATTTT,CASSKGQGCATDTQYF
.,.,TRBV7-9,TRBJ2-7,TGTGCCAGCAGCTTGTCGGACTCCCGGTCGTACTTC,CASSLSDSRSYF
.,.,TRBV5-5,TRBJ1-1,TGTGCCAGCAGCTCCCAACTGACAGGAACCACTGAAGCTTTCTTT,CASSSQLTGTTEAFF
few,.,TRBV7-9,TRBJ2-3,TGTGCCAGCAGCTTACAATTCGACACTAGCACAGATACGCAGTATTTT,CASSLQFDTSTDTQYF
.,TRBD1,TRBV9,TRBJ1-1,TGTGCCAGCAGCGTAGGGGACAGCAGGATGAACACTGAAGCTTTCTTT,CASSVGDSRMNTEAFF
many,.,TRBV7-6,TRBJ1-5,TGTGCCAGCAGCTTAGCAGGGCACAATCAGCCCCAGCATTTT,CASSLAGHNQPQHF
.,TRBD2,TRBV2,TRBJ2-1,TGTGCCAGCTACCCCGGGAGGGCGTCAAGTGTGAATGAGCAGTTCTTC,CASYPGRASSVNEQFF
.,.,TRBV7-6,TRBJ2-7,TGTGCCAGCAGCCAAGAGCAAGAGGGGGGCGAGCAGTACTTC,CASSQEQEGGEQYF
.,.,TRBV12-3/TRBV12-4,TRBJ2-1,TGTGCCAGCAGTTTCCCTGATAGTTACAATGAGCAGTTCTTC,CASSFPDSYNEQFF
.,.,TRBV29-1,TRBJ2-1,TGCAGCGTTGAAGAGCTGGCCAATGAGCAGTTCTTC,CSVEELANEQFF
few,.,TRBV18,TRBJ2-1,TGTGCCAGCTCACCACCTGGGTTGAGGGAGCAGTTCTTC,CASSPPGLREQFF
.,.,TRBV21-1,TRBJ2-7,TGTGCCAGCAGCAAAGACCCGGGACTAGGAGTTGGCGTGCAGTACTTC,CASSKDPGLGVGVQYF
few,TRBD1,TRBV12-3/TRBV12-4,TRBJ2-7,TGTGCCAGCAGTGACCGGGACAGGTTAAACGAGCAGTACTTC,CASSDRDRLNEQYF
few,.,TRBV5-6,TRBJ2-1,TGTGCCAGCAGCCGACGGATTATCAATGAGCAGTTCTTC,CASSRRIINEQFF
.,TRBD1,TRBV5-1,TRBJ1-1,TGCGCCAGCAGCGTGACAGGGGCGGCTGAAGCTTTCTTT,CASSVTGAAEAFF
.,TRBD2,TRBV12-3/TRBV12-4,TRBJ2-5,TGTGCCAGCAGTTTCTCGGGACTAGCGGAGACCCAGTACTTC,CASSFSGLAETQYF
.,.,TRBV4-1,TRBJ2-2,TGCGCCAGCAGTCAGGGACCGAGGGGAGTCGCCGGGGAGCTGTTTTTT,CASSQGPRGVAGELFF
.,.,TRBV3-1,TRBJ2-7,TGTGCCAGCAGCCAAGGGGGAGCGGGTGCCTACGAGCAGTACTTC,CASSQGGAGAYEQYF
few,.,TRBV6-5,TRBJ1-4,TGTGCCAGCAGTTACAGAGACGGCGATGAAAAACTGTTTTTT,CASSYRDGDEKLFF
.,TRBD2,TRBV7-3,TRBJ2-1,TGTGCCAGCAGCTACCTAGCGGGGGGATCCAATGAGCAGTTCTTC,CASSYLAGGSNEQFF
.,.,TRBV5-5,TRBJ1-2,TGTGCCAGCAGCTTCCAAACGACAGTTCGGGGCTACACCTTC,CASSFQTTVRGYTF
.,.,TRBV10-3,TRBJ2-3,TGTGCCATCAGTTCAACAGGGGGGGTCGTGGATACGCAGTATTTT,CAISSTGGVVDTQYF
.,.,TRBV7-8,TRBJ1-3,TGTGCCAGCACCCCCAGGGTAGGAAGCTCTGGAAACACCATATATTTT,CASTPRVGSSGNTIYF
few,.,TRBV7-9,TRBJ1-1,TGTGCCAGCACCGTAGCGATCGCGGCCACGAATTCAGCTTTCTTT,CASTVAIAATNSAFF
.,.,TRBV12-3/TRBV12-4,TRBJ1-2,TGTGCCAGCACCCCGACAGGAGGATATGGCTACACCTTC,CASTPTGGYGYTF
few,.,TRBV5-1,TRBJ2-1,TGCGCCAGCAGCTTGCGGCGGCAGGGGATCAATGAGCAGTTCTTC,CASSLRRQGINEQFF
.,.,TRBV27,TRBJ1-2,TGTGCCAGCAGCCCGGGCCGGTATGGCTACACCTTC,CASSPGRYGYTF